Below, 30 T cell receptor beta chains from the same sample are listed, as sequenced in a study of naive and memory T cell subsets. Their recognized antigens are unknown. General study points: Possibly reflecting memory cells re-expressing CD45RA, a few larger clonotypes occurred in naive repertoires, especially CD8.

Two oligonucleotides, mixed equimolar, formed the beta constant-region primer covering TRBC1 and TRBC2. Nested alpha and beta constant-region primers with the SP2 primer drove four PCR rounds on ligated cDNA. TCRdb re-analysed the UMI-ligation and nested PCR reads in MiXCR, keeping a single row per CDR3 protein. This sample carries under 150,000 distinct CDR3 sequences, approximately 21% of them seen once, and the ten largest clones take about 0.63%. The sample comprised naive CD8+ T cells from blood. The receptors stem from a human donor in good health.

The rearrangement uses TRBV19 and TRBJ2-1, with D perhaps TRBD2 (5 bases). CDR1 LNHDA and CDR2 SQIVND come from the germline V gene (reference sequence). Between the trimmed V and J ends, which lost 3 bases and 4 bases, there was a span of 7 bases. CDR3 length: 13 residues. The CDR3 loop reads CASSIGGYNEQFF. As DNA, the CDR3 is TGTGCCAGTAGTATCGGCGGGTACAATGAGCAGTTCTTC.

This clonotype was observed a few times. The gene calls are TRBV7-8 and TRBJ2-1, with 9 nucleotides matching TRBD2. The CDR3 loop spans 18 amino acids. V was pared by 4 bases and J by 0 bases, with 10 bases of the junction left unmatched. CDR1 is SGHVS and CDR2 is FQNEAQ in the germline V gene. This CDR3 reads CASSSYSGRSGSYNEQFF. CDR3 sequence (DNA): TGTGCCAGCAGCTCCTATAGCGGGAGATCGGGCTCCTACAATGAGCAGTTCTTC.

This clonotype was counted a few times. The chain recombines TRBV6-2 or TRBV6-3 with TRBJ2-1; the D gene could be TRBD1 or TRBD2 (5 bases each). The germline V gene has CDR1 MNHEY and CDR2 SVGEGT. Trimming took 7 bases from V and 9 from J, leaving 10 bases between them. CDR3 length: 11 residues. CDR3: CASTSRGEQFF. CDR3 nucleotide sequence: TGTGCCAGCACCTCGAGGGGTGAGCAGTTCTTC.

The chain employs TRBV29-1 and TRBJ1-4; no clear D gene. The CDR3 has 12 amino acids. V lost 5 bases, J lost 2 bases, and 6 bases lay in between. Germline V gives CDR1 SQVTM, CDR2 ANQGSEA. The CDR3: CSVQETNEKLFF. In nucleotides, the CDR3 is TGCAGCGTTCAGGAGACTAATGAAAAACTGTTTTTT.

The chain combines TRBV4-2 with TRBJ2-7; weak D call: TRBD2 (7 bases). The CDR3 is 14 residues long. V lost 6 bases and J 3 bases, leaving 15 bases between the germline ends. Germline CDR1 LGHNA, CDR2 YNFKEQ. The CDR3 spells CASSNRASGYEQYF. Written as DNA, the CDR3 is TGTGCCAGCAGTAACAGGGCTAGCGGCTACGAGCAGTACTTC.

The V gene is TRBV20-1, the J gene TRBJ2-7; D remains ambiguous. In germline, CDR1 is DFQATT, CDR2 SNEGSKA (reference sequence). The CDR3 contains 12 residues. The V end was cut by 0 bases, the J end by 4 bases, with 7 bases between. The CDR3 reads CSARDPLYEQYF. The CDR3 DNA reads TGCAGTGCTAGAGATCCCTTGTACGAGCAGTACTTC.

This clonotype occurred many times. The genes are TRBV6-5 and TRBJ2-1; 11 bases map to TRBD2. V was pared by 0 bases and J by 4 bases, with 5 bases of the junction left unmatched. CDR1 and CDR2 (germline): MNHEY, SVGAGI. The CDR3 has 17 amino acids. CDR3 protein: CASSYSPTSGGYNEQFF. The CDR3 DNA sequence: TGTGCCAGCAGTTACTCCCCCACTAGCGGGGGTTACAATGAGCAGTTCTTC.

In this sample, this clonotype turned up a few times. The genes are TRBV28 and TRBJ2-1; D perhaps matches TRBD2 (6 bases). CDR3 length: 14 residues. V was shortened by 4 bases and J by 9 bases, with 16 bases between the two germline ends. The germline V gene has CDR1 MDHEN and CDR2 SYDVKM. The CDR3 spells CASSSRDFAVEQFF. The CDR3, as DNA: TGTGCCAGCAGTTCCCGGGACTTTGCCGTTGAGCAGTTCTTC.

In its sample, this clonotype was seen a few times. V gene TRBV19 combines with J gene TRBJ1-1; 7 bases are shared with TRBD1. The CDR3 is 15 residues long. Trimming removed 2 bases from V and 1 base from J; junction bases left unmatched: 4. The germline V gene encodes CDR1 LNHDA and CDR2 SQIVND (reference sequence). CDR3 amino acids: CASSIRGQTNTEAFF. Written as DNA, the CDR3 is TGTGCCAGTAGTATAAGGGGACAGACGAACACTGAAGCTTTCTTT.

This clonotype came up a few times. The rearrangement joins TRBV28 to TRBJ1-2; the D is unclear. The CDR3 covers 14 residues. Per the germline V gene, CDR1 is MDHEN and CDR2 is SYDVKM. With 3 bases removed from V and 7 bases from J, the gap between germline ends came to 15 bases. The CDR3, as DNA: TGTGCCAGCAGTTTTTGGGAGTCCTTAGGTGGCTACACCTTC. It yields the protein CASSFWESLGGYTF.

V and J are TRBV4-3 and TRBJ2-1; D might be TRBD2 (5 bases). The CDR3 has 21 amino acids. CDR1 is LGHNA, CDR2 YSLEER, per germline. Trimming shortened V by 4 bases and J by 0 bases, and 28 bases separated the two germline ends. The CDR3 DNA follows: TGCGCCAGCAGCCCCACTATTCCACTTCGAGGAGGTAGCCCCTCCTACAATGAGCAGTTCTTC. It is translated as CASSPTIPLRGGSPSYNEQFF.

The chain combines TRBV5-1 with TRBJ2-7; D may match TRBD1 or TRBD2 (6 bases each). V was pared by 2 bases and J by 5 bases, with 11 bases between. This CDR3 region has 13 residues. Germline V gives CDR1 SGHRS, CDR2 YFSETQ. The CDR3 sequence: CASSFEGGDEQYF. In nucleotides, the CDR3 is TGCGCCAGCAGCTTTGAGGGGGGCGACGAGCAGTACTTC.

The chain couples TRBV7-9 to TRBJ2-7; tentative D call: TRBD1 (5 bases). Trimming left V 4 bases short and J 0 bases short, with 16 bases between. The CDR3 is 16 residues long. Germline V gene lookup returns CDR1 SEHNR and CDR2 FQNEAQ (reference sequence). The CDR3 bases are TGTGCCAGCAGCTCCGCCAAGGGGATCAGCTCCTACGAGCAGTACTTC. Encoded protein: CASSSAKGISSYEQYF.

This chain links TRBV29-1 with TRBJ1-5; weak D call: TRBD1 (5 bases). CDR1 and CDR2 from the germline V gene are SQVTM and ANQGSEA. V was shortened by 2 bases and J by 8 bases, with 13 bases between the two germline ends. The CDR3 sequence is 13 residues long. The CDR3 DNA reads TGCAGCGTTGAAAGGGACGGATCTGAGCCCCAGCATTTT. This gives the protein CSVERDGSEPQHF.

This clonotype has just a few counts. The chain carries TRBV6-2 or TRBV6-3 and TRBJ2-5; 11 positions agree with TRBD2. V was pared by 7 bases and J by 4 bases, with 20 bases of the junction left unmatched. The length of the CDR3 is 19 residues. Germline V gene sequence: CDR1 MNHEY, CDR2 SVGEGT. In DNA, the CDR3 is TGTGCCAGCATTGCCACCGGGACTAGCGGCCATCCCGGGAGAGAGACCCAGTACTTC. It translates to CASIATGTSGHPGRETQYF.

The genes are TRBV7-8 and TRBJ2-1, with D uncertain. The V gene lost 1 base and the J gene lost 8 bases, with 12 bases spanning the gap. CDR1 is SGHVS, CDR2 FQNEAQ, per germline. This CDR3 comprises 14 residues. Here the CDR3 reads CASSLGLLQDEQFF. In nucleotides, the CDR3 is TGTGCCAGCAGCTTAGGCCTACTCCAGGATGAGCAGTTCTTC. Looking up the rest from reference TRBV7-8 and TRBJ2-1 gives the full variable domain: GAGVSQSPRYKVAKRGQDVALRCDPISGHVSLFWYQQALGQGPEFLTYFQNEAQLDKSGLPSDRFFAERPEGSVSTLKIQRTQQEDSAVYLCASSLGLLQDEQFFGPGTRLTVL.

The CDR3 nucleotides are TGTGCCAGCAGCTCTCGACTAGCGGAGTTTTACAATGAGCAGTTCTTC. Translated: CASSSRLAEFYNEQFF. The J gene is TRBJ2-1, the V gene TRBV7-2, with 9 bases fitting TRBD2. The trim removed 4 bases at V and 4 bases at J, leaving 8 bases unmatched. Germline assignment: CDR1 SGHTA and CDR2 FQGNSA. This CDR3 has 16 residues.

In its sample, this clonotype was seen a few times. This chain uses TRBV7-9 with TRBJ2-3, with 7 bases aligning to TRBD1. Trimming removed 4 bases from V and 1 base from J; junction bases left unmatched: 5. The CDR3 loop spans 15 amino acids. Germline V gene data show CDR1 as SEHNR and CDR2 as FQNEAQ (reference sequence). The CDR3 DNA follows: TGTGCCAGCAGCTCCACCGGGACAGGCACAGATACGCAGTATTTT. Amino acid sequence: CASSSTGTGTDTQYF.

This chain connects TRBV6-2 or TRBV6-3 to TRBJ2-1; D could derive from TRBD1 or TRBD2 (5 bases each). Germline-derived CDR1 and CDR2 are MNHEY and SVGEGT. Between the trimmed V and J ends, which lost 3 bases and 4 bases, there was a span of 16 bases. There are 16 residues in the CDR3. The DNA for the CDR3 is TGTGCCAGCAGTTATTGGGGGACGCATGATTACAATGAGCAGTTCTTC. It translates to CASSYWGTHDYNEQFF.

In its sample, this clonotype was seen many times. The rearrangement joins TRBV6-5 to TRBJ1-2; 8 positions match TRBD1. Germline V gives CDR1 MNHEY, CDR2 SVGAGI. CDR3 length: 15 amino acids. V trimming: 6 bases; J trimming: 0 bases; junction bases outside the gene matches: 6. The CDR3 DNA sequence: TGTGCCAGCAGACGTTGGACAGGGACTAACTATGGCTACACCTTC. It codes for CASRRWTGTNYGYTF.

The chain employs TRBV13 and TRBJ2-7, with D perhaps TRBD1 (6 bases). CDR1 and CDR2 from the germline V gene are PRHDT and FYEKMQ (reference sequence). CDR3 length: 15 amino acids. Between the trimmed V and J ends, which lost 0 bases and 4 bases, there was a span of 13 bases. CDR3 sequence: CASSLGQTGEYEQYF. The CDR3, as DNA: TGTGCCAGCAGCTTAGGGCAGACAGGAGAGTACGAGCAGTACTTC.

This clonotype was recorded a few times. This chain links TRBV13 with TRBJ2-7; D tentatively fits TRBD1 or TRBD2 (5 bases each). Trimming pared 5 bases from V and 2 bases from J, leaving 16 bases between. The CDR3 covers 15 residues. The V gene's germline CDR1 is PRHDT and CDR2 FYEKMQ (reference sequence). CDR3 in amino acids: CASSPLWGKAYEQYF. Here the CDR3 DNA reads TGTGCCAGCAGCCCCCTATGGGGGAAAGCCTACGAGCAGTACTTC.

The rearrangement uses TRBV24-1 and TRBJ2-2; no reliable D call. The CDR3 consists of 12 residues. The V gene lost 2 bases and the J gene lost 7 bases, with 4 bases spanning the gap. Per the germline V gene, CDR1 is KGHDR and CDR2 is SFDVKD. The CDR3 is CATSDYSGELFF. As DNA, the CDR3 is TGTGCCACCAGTGATTACAGCGGGGAGCTGTTTTTT.

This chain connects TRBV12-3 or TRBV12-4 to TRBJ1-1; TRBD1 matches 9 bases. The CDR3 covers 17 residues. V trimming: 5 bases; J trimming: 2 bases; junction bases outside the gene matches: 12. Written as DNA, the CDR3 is TGTGCCAGCAGTGTTACAGGGGGCGCGTTCTTAAACACTGAAGCTTTCTTT. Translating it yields CASSVTGGAFLNTEAFF.

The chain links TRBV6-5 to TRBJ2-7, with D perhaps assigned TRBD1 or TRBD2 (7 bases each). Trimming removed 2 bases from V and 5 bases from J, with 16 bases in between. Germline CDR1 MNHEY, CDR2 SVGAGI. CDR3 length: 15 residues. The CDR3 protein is CASSYGRAGGNEQYF. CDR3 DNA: TGTGCCAGCAGTTACGGGAGGGCAGGGGGGAACGAGCAGTACTTC.

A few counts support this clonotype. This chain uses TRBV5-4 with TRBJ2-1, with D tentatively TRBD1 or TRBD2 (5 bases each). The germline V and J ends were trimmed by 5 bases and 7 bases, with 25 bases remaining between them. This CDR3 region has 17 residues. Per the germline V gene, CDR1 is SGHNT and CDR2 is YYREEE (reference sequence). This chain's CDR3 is CASSPWGPSGTSNEQFF. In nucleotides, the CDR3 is TGTGCCAGCAGTCCTTGGGGACCCTCCGGGACGTCAAATGAGCAGTTCTTC.

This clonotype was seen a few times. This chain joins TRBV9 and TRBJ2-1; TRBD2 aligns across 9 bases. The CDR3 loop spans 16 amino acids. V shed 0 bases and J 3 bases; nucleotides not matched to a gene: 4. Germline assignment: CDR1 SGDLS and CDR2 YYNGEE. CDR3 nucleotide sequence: TGTGCCAGCAGCGTAGACGGAGCGGGAGGCTACAATGAGCAGTTCTTC. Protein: CASSVDGAGGYNEQFF.

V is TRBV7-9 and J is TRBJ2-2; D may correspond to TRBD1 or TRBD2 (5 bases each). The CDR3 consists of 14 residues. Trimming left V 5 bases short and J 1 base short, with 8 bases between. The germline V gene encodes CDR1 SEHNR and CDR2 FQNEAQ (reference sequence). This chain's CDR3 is CASSGGRNTGELFF. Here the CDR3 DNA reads TGTGCCAGCAGCGGGGGACGGAACACCGGGGAGCTGTTTTTT.

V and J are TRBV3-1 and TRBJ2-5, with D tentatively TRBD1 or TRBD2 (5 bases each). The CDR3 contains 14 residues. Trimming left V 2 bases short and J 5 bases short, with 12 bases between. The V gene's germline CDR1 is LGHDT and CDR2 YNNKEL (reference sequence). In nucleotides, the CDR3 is TGTGCCAGCAGCCAAATGAGGGGCCTCGAGACCCAGTACTTC. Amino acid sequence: CASSQMRGLETQYF.

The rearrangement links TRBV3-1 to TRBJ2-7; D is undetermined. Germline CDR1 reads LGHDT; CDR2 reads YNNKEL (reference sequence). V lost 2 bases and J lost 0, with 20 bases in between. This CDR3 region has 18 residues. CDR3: CASSQFPNTRLGSYEQYF. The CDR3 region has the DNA TGTGCCAGCAGCCAATTCCCGAATACCCGGCTGGGCTCCTACGAGCAGTACTTC.